This T cell receptor (beta chain) was sequenced during a study of blood T cell repertoires in COVID-19. Per the original methods: Amplification with reference gene primers provided the estimates of nucleated cell counts. The protocol was immunoSEQ multiplex PCR, while the TCRdb copy is restricted to in-frame clones and leaves out a portion. The V and J calls and the clone size are those of that table, but D and trimming were determined from the DNA. The table includes about 280,000 clones, 85% detected once. Trimming stripped 0 bases from V and 0 bases from J, with 10 bases between. The CDR3 is 15 residues long. Germline CDR1 SGDLS, CDR2 YYNGEE.

The receptor was derived from a woman aged 45-60 years who had recovered from COVID-19. The chain recombines TRBV9 with TRBJ2-7, with no clear D. Input material: PBMCs or T cells enriched from blood (not recorded which). CDR3 sequence (DNA): TGTGCCAGCAGCGTAGAAATCGGTAACTCCTACGAGCAGTACTTC. Translation gives CASSVEIGNSYEQYF.